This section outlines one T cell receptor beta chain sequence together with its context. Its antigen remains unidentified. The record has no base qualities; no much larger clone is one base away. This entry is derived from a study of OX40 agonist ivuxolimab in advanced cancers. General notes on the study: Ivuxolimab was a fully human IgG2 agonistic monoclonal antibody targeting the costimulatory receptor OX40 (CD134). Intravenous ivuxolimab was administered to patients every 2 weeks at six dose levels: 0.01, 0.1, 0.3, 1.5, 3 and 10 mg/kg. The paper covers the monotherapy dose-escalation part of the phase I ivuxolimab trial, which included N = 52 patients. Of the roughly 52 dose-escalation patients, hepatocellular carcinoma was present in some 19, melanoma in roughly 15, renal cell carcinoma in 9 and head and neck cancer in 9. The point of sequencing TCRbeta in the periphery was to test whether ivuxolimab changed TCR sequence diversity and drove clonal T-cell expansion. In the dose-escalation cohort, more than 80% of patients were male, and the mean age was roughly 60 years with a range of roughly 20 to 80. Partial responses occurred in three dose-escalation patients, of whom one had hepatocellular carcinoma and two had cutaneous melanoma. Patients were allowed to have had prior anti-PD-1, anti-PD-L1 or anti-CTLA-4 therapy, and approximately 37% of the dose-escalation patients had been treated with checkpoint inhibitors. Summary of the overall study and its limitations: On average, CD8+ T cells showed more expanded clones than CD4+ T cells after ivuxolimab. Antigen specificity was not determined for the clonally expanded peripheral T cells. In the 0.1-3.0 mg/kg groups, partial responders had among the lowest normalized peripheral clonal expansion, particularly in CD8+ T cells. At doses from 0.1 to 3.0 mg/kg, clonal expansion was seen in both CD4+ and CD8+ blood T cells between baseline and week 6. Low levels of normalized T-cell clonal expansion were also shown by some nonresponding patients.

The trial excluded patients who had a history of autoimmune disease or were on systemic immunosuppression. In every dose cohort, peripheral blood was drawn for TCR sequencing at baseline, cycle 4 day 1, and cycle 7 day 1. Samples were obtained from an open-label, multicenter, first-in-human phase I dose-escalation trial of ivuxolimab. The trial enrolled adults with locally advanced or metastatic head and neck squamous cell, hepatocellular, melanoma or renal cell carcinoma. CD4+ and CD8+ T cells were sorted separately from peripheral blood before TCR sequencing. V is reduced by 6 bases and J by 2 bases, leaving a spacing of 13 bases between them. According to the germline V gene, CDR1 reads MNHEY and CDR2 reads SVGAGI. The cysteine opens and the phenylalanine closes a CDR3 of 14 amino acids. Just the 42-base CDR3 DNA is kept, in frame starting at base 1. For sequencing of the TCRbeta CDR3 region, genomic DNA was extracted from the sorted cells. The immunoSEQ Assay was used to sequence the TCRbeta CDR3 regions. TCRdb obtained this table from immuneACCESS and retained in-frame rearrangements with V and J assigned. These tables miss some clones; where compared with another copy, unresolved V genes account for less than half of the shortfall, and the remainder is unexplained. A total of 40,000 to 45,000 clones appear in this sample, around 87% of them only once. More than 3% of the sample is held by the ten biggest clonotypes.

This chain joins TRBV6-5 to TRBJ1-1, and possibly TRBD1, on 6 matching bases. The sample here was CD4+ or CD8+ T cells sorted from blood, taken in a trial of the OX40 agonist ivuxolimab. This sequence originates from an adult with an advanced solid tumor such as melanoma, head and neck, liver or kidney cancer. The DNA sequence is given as TGTGCCAGCAGAATCGGGGACATTAACACTGAAGCTTTCTTT. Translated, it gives CASRIGDINTEAFF.